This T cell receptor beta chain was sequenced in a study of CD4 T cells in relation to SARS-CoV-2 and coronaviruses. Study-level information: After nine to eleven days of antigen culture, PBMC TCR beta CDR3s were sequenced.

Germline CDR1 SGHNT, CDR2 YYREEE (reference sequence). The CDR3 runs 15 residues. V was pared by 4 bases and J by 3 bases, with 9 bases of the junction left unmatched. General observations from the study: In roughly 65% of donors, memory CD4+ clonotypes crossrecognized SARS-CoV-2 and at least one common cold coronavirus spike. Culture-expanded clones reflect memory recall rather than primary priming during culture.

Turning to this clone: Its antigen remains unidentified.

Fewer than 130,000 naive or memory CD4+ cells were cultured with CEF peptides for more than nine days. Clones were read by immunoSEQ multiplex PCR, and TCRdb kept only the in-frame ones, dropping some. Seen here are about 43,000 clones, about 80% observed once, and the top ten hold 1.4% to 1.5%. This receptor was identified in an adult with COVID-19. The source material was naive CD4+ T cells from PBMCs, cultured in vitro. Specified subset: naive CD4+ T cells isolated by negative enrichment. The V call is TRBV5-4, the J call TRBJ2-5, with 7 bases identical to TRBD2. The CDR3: CASSVQLARKETQYF. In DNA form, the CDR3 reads TGTGCCAGCAGCGTCCAACTAGCGCGGAAAGAGACCCAGTACTTC.